The rows below give T cell receptor beta chains drawn from one sample of a study of shared clonotypes between healthy human individuals. Profiling relied on immunoSEQ multiplex PCR, and the TCRdb table lists in-frame clones only, not all of them. The sample shows roughly 550,000 clones, roughly 95% of them seen only once. The sample was naive CD8+ T cells sorted from blood. These receptors were obtained from a woman younger than 45 in good health. The CDR3 runs from the conserved cysteine through the conserved F or W. The D gene is left open where the match is weak. A row's size may be missing; if present it is once, few, many or a size class.

d_gene: -; v_gene: TRBV7-7; j_gene: TRBJ2-3; abundance: -; CDR3aa: CASSLAGVSDTQYF; CDR3nt: TGTGCCAGCAGCTTAGCAGGGGTTTCAGATACGCAGTATTTT
d_gene: -; v_gene: TRBV5-5; j_gene: TRBJ1-1; abundance: -; CDR3aa: CASSLNRQNTEAFF; CDR3nt: TGTGCCAGCAGCTTGAACAGACAGAACACTGAAGCTTTCTTT
d_gene: -; v_gene: TRBV2; j_gene: TRBJ1-1; abundance: -; CDR3aa: CASGGITEAFF; CDR3nt: TGTGCCAGCGGGGGTATCACTGAAGCTTTCTTT
d_gene: -; v_gene: TRBV19; j_gene: TRBJ2-2; abundance: once; CDR3aa: CASSPGQSYTGELFF; CDR3nt: TGTGCCAGTAGTCCCGGACAGTCCTACACCGGGGAGCTGTTTTTT
d_gene: TRBD1; v_gene: TRBV27; j_gene: TRBJ2-7; abundance: -; CDR3aa: CASGTGHWYEQYF; CDR3nt: TGTGCCAGCGGGACAGGGCATTGGTACGAGCAGTACTTC
d_gene: TRBD1; v_gene: TRBV19; j_gene: TRBJ1-1; abundance: -; CDR3aa: CASNRQGAGTEAFF; CDR3nt: TGTGCCAGTAATCGACAGGGGGCTGGGACTGAAGCTTTCTTT
d_gene: -; v_gene: TRBV7-9; j_gene: TRBJ2-7; abundance: -; CDR3aa: CASSFTSYEQYF; CDR3nt: TGTGCCAGCAGTTTTACCTCCTACGAGCAGTACTTC
d_gene: TRBD1; v_gene: TRBV7-6; j_gene: TRBJ1-4; abundance: -; CDR3aa: CASSTGTATEKLFF; CDR3nt: TGTGCCAGCAGCACCGGGACAGCTACGGAAAAACTGTTTTTT
d_gene: TRBD2; v_gene: TRBV7-6; j_gene: TRBJ2-3; abundance: -; CDR3aa: CASSFGASGTTDTQYF; CDR3nt: TGTGCCAGCAGCTTTGGGGCTAGCGGGACCACAGATACGCAGTATTTT
d_gene: -; v_gene: TRBV7-9; j_gene: TRBJ2-1; abundance: -; CDR3aa: CASSLVSKEQFF; CDR3nt: TGTGCCAGCAGCTTAGTATCCAAGGAGCAGTTCTTC
d_gene: -; v_gene: TRBV13; j_gene: TRBJ2-5; abundance: -; CDR3aa: CASTEGEEEETQYF; CDR3nt: TGTGCCAGCACCGAGGGGGAGGAAGAAGAGACCCAGTACTTC
d_gene: -; v_gene: TRBV27; j_gene: TRBJ2-7; abundance: -; CDR3aa: CASSFASSNEQYF; CDR3nt: TGTGCCAGCAGTTTTGCTAGCAGCAACGAGCAGTACTTC
d_gene: -; v_gene: TRBV21-1; j_gene: TRBJ2-4; abundance: -; CDR3aa: CASNRQGKNIQYF; CDR3nt: TGTGCCAGCAACAGACAGGGAAAAAACATTCAGTACTTC
d_gene: -; v_gene: TRBV6-5; j_gene: TRBJ2-5; abundance: -; CDR3aa: CASSYYSGRQETQYF; CDR3nt: TGTGCCAGCAGTTACTACTCAGGGCGCCAAGAGACCCAGTACTTC
d_gene: -; v_gene: TRBV4-1; j_gene: TRBJ1-1; abundance: -; CDR3aa: CASRGYRVSLGTEAFF; CDR3nt: TGCGCCAGCAGGGGATACAGAGTCTCCCTTGGCACTGAAGCTTTCTTT
d_gene: TRBD2; v_gene: TRBV19; j_gene: TRBJ2-1; abundance: -; CDR3aa: CASTGLAGDNEQFF; CDR3nt: TGTGCCAGTACGGGACTAGCGGGGGACAATGAGCAGTTCTTC
d_gene: -; v_gene: TRBV6-4; j_gene: TRBJ1-1; abundance: -; CDR3aa: CASSECGEAMNTEAFF; CDR3nt: TGTGCCAGCAGTGAGTGTGGGGAGGCGATGAACACTGAAGCTTTCTTT
d_gene: -; v_gene: TRBV6-5; j_gene: TRBJ2-1; abundance: -; CDR3aa: CASSPTIVDNEQFF; CDR3nt: TGTGCCAGCAGTCCCACGATAGTTGACAATGAGCAGTTCTTC
d_gene: -; v_gene: TRBV6-5; j_gene: TRBJ1-1; abundance: -; CDR3aa: CASSYTSNTEAFF; CDR3nt: TGTGCCAGCAGTTACACTTCGAACACTGAAGCTTTCTTT
d_gene: TRBD1; v_gene: TRBV5-4; j_gene: TRBJ2-2; abundance: -; CDR3aa: CASSLDKGAYTGELFF; CDR3nt: TGTGCCAGCAGCTTGGATAAGGGGGCATACACCGGGGAGCTGTTTTTT
d_gene: -; v_gene: TRBV2; j_gene: TRBJ1-1; abundance: -; CDR3aa: CASSDPVRGLTEAFF; CDR3nt: TGTGCCAGCAGTGACCCAGTCCGGGGGCTCACTGAAGCTTTCTTT
d_gene: TRBD2; v_gene: TRBV9; j_gene: TRBJ2-1; abundance: -; CDR3aa: CASSVGASGSDEQFF; CDR3nt: TGTGCCAGCAGCGTAGGGGCTAGCGGGAGTGATGAGCAGTTCTTC
d_gene: -; v_gene: TRBV29-1; j_gene: TRBJ2-7; abundance: -; CDR3aa: CSVGGYGAGYEQYF; CDR3nt: TGCAGCGTTGGCGGATACGGGGCGGGGTACGAGCAGTACTTC
d_gene: -; v_gene: TRBV6-1; j_gene: TRBJ2-7; abundance: -; CDR3aa: CASSERDTSYEQYF; CDR3nt: TGTGCCAGCAGTGAAAGGGACACTTCCTACGAGCAGTACTTC
d_gene: TRBD1; v_gene: TRBV6-5; j_gene: TRBJ1-3; abundance: -; CDR3aa: CASSSGTGYGNTIYF; CDR3nt: TGTGCCAGCAGTTCCGGGACAGGGTATGGAAACACCATATATTTT
d_gene: -; v_gene: TRBV27; j_gene: TRBJ1-2; abundance: -; CDR3aa: CASSLSGGGLLYGYTF; CDR3nt: TGTGCCAGCAGTTTAAGCGGTGGGGGACTGTTATATGGCTACACCTTC
d_gene: -; v_gene: TRBV6-5; j_gene: TRBJ1-5; abundance: -; CDR3aa: CASSYYRGNQPQHF; CDR3nt: TGTGCCAGCAGTTACTATAGGGGGAATCAGCCCCAGCATTTT
d_gene: -; v_gene: TRBV27; j_gene: TRBJ1-1; abundance: -; CDR3aa: CASSLGPRITEAFF; CDR3nt: TGTGCCAGCAGTTTGGGTCCCAGGATTACTGAAGCTTTCTTT
d_gene: TRBD1; v_gene: TRBV6-5; j_gene: TRBJ2-1; abundance: -; CDR3aa: CASSYKGARIDEQFF; CDR3nt: TGTGCCAGCAGTTACAAGGGGGCTCGTATCGATGAGCAGTTCTTC
d_gene: -; v_gene: TRBV19; j_gene: TRBJ1-1; abundance: -; CDR3aa: CASSRPHLGTEAFF; CDR3nt: TGTGCCAGTAGTAGACCGCATTTGGGCACTGAAGCTTTCTTT
d_gene: -; v_gene: TRBV7-8; j_gene: TRBJ2-1; abundance: -; CDR3aa: CASSPRSGSSYNEQFF; CDR3nt: TGTGCCAGCAGCCCCCGTTCCGGGAGCTCCTACAATGAGCAGTTCTTC
d_gene: TRBD1; v_gene: TRBV6-1; j_gene: TRBJ1-5; abundance: -; CDR3aa: CASSEALRGLGPQHF; CDR3nt: TGTGCCAGCAGTGAAGCGTTAAGGGGGCTCGGTCCCCAGCATTTT
d_gene: TRBD2; v_gene: TRBV19; j_gene: TRBJ2-1; abundance: -; CDR3aa: CASSIPGGGKFF; CDR3nt: TGTGCCAGTAGTATACCGGGGGGAGGGAAGTTCTTC
d_gene: -; v_gene: TRBV5-5; j_gene: TRBJ2-7; abundance: -; CDR3aa: CASSEGQRDEQYF; CDR3nt: TGTGCCAGCAGCGAGGGCCAAAGGGACGAGCAGTACTTC
d_gene: -; v_gene: TRBV28; j_gene: TRBJ2-7; abundance: -; CDR3aa: CASSPLGLHQDEQYF; CDR3nt: TGTGCCAGCAGCCCCCTGGGGTTACACCAGGACGAGCAGTACTTC
d_gene: -; v_gene: TRBV9; j_gene: TRBJ2-5; abundance: -; CDR3aa: CASSVGTKETQYF; CDR3nt: TGTGCCAGCAGCGTAGGGACAAAAGAGACCCAGTACTTC
d_gene: TRBD1; v_gene: TRBV25-1; j_gene: TRBJ2-7; abundance: -; CDR3aa: CATSRDRAYEQYF; CDR3nt: TGTGCCACCTCCCGGGACAGGGCCTACGAGCAGTACTTC
d_gene: -; v_gene: TRBV5-4; j_gene: TRBJ2-3; abundance: -; CDR3aa: CASSFIRQGGTDTQYF; CDR3nt: TGTGCCAGCAGCTTCATCAGGCAGGGCGGCACAGATACGCAGTATTTT
d_gene: TRBD1; v_gene: TRBV11-2; j_gene: TRBJ2-1; abundance: -; CDR3aa: CASSMGQAGEQFF; CDR3nt: TGTGCCAGCAGCATGGGACAGGCCGGTGAGCAGTTCTTC
d_gene: -; v_gene: TRBV19; j_gene: TRBJ2-4; abundance: -; CDR3aa: CASSLGGLAKNIQYF; CDR3nt: TGTGCCAGTAGTCTAGGGGGATTAGCCAAAAACATTCAGTACTTC
d_gene: -; v_gene: TRBV7-8; j_gene: TRBJ1-1; abundance: -; CDR3aa: CASSLTALNTEAFF; CDR3nt: TGTGCCAGCAGCTTAACAGCTCTTAACACTGAAGCTTTCTTT